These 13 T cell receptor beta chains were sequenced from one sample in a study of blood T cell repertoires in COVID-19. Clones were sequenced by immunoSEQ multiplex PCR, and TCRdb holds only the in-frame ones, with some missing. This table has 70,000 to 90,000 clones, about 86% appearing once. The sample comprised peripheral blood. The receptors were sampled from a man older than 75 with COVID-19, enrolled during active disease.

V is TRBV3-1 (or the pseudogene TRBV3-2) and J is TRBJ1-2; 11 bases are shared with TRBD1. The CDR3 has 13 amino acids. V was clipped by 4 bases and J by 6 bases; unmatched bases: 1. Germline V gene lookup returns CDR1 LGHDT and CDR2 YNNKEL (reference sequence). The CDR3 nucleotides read TGTGCCAGCAGCCGGACAGGGGGCGATGGCTACACCTTC. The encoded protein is CASSRTGGDGYTF.

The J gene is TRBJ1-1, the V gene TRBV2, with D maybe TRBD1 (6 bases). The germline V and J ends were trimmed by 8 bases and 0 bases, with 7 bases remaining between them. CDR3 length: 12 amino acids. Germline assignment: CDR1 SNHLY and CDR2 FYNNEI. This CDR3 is CASGQLNTEAFF. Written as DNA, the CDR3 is TGTGCCAGCGGACAGCTGAACACTGAAGCTTTCTTT.

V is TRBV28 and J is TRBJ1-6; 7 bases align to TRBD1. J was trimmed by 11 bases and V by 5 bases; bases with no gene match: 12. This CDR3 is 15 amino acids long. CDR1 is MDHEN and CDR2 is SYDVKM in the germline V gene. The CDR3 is CASSRASTGYTPLHF. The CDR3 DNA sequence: TGTGCCAGCAGTCGCGCTTCGACAGGGTATACACCCCTCCACTTT.

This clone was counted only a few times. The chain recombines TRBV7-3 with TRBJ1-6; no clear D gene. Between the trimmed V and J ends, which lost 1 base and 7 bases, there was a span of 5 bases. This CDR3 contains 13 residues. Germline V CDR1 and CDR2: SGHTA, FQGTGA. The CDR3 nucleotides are TGTGCCAGCAGCTTAAGGCAGAATTCACCCCTCCACTTT. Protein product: CASSLRQNSPLHF.

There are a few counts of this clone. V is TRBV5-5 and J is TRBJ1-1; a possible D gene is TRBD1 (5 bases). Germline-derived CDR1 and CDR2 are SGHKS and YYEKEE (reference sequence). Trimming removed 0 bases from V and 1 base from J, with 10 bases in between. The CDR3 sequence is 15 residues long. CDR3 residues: CASSLDPGGNTEAFF. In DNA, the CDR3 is TGTGCCAGCAGCTTGGACCCGGGGGGGAACACTGAAGCTTTCTTT. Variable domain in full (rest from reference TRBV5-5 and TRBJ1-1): DAGVTQSPTHLIKTRGQQVTLRCSPISGHKSVSWYQQVLGQGPQFIFQYYEKEERGRGNFPDRFSARQFPNYSSELNVNALLLGDSALYLCASSLDPGGNTEAFFGQGTRLTVV.

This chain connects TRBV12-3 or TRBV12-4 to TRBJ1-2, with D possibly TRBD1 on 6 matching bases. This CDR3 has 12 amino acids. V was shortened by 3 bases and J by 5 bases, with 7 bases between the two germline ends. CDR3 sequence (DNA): TGTGCCAGCAGTTTTCAGGGGTATGGCTACACCTTC. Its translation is CASSFQGYGYTF.

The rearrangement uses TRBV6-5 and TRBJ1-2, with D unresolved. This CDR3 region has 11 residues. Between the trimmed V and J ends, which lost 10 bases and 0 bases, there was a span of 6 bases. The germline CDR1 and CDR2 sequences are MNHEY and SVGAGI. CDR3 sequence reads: CATYSNYGYTF. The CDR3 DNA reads TGTGCCACCTATTCTAACTATGGCTACACCTTC.

The DNA of the CDR3 is TGTGCCAGCAGTGAAGCGCTAGAGCGGGGGAGCACAGATACGCAGTATTTT. This encodes CASSEALERGSTDTQYF. V gene TRBV6-1 combines with J gene TRBJ2-3, with 8 bases matching TRBD2. V lost 0 bases and J lost 0; bases outside the gene matches: 5. CDR1 MNHNS and CDR2 SASEGT come from the germline V gene. This CDR3 comprises 17 residues.

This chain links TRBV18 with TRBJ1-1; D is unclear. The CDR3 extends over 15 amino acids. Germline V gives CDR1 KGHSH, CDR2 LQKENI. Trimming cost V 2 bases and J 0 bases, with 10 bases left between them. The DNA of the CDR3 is TGTGCCAGCTCACCAGAGAGTGTGATGAACACTGAAGCTTTCTTT. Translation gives CASSPESVMNTEAFF.

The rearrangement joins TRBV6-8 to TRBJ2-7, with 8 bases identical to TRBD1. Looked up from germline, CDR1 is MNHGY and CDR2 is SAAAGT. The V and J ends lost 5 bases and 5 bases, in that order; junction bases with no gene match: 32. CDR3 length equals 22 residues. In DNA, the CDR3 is TGTGCCAGCAGTCGCCAGGACAGGTGTAGGACAGGGTGGCGCGGCCGGGCCGACGAGCAGTACTTC. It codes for CASSRQDRCRTGWRGRADEQYF.

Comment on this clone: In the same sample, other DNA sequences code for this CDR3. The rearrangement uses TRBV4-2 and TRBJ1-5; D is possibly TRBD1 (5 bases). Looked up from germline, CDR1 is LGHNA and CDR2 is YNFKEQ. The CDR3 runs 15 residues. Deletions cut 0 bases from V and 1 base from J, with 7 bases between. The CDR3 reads CASSQEQDSNQPQHF. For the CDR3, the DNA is TGTGCCAGCAGCCAAGAACAGGACAGCAATCAGCCCCAGCATTTT.

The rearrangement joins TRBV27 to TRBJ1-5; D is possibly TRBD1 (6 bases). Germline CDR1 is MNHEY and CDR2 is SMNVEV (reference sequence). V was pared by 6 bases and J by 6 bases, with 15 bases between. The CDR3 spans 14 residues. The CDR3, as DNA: TGTGCCAGCAGCGGGGCGGCAGGGGCTCAGCCCCAGCATTTT. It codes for CASSGAAGAQPQHF.

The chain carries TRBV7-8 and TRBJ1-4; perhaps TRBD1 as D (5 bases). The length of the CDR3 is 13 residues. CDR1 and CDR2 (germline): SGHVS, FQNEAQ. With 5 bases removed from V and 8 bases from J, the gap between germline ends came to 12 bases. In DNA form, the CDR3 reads TGTGCCAGCAGCATGCCCGGGGGGGAAAAACTGTTTTTT. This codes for CASSMPGGEKLFF.